This T cell receptor (beta chain) comes out of a study of T-cell reconstitution after alpha-beta-depleted transplantation in children. The TCRbeta library was prepared with unique molecular identifiers. One entry per CDR3 protein, called by TCRdb with MiXCR from the PCR reads. The top ten clones hold about 2.3% of a sample with approximately 340,000 distinct CDR3 sequences, about a tenth of them seen once. Germline CDR1 and CDR2: MDHEN and SYDVKM. The CDR3 length is 14 residues. V lost 5 bases, J lost 2 bases, and 13 bases lay in between. The sequence came from a human donor who donated a stem cell graft to a child with acute lymphoblastic leukemia. The chain is built from TRBV28 and TRBJ2-7, with D perhaps matching TRBD2 (5 bases). The sample here was PBMCs from the stem cell graft donor, taken from the stem cell graft. CDR3 amino acids: CASSPLGRPYEQYF. CDR3 in DNA: TGTGCCAGCAGTCCATTAGGGAGACCCTACGAGCAGTACTTC.